Listed below are T cell receptor beta chains from one sample, sequenced in a study of regulatory T cells in long-lasting Graves disease. One entry per CDR3 protein, called by TCRdb with MiXCR from the multiplex PCR reads. The table records about 440,000 distinct CDR3 sequences, approximately 16% of them present only once. These same data were also listed under a study on T cells in Graves' hyperthyroidism and ophthalmopathy.

The specimen was peripheral blood mononuclear cells (PBMCs), collected at new diagnosis, from a patient treated with antithyroid drugs. The receptors were gathered from a young woman with Graves disease. Both conserved end residues are part of each CDR3. D genes are given only for firm matches. A clone size is listed for some rows: how often the clone was seen (once, few, many), or a class if it is expanded.

TRBJ1-4 - TRBV28 few CASSLIREKLFF TGTGCCAGCAGTTTAATTCGGGAAAAACTGTTTTTT
TRBJ2-2 - TRBV28 - CASSGWGNTGELFF TGTGCCAGCAGTGGCTGGGGGAACACCGGGGAGCTGTTTTTT
TRBJ2-4 - TRBV18 many CASSPIIGRVKNIQYF TGTGCCAGCTCACCGATCATTGGGCGGGTCAAAAACATTCAGTACTTC
TRBJ1-1 - TRBV6-1 many CASSRMNTEAFF TGTGCCAGCAGCCGTATGAACACTGAAGCTTTCTTT
TRBJ1-1 - TRBV4-3 few CASSQESRGEAFF TGCGCCAGCAGCCAAGAATCGAGAGGGGAAGCTTTCTTT
TRBJ1-1 - TRBV11-2 many CASSLDRTALNTEAFF TGTGCCAGCAGCTTAGATAGAACAGCCTTGAACACTGAAGCTTTCTTT
TRBJ2-5 - TRBV12-3/TRBV12-4 - CASSLISGGRETQYF TGTGCCAGCAGTCTTATCTCAGGGGGGCGGGAGACCCAGTACTTC
TRBJ2-2 TRBD2 TRBV5-1 few CASSLGTSGRPKNTGELFF TGCGCCAGCAGCTTGGGGACTAGCGGGAGGCCAAAAAACACCGGGGAGCTGTTTTTT
TRBJ2-7 - TRBV3-1 few CASSQDPGAASYEQYF TGTGCCAGCAGCCAAGATCCGGGGGCCGCGAGTTACGAGCAGTACTTC
TRBJ1-5 - TRBV12-3/TRBV12-4 many CASSEGWDRQPQHF TGTGCCAGCAGTGAGGGATGGGACCGACAGCCCCAGCATTTT